The present entry profiles one T cell receptor (beta chain) with its context. The antigen remains undetermined. This sample stems from a study of shared clonotypes between healthy human individuals. Study as a whole: CD4 naive and CD4 memory each took three plates per donor, while CD8 naive took two and CD8 memory one. Regarding the study as a whole: Four donors shared 5% to 5.5% of their naive CD4 clonotypes. The low donor count limited represented genetic and exposure-history diversity.

Genomic DNA of every subset was divided equally among multiple immunoSEQ plates. Some clones are missing from TCRdb's copy, which holds only in-frame ones; the method was immunoSEQ multiplex PCR. The sample records more than 600,000 clones, 90% to 95% being singletons. The V gene end was trimmed by 10 bases and the J gene end by 1 base; junction bases not matched to a gene: 10. This CDR3 is built from 15 residues. Germline loops: CDR1 MDHEN, CDR2 SYDVKM. The naive CD8 population came from CD45RO-negative cells selected for CCR7, without terminally differentiated effector memory CD45RA+ cells. This TCR came from a man aged 25 to 45 in good health. The V and J genes are TRBV28 and TRBJ2-5; TRBD2 aligns across 9 bases. The specimen sequenced was naive CD8+ T cells sorted from blood. CDR3 nucleotides: TGTGCCATAATAGCGGGAGTTGCGGGCCAAGAGACCCAGTACTTC. It encodes CAIIAGVAGQETQYF.